The rows below give T cell receptor beta chains drawn from one sample of a study of blood T cell repertoires in COVID-19. This table comes from immunoSEQ multiplex PCR, and its TCRdb copy is limited to in-frame clones, with some not included. The sample contains tens of thousands of clones, about 89% of which appear only once. The sequencing input was peripheral blood. These receptors were taken from a man in his sixties or seventies with active COVID-19. Both conserved end residues are part of each CDR3. The order of the fields is clone size, V gene, CDR3 protein. For some rows the clone size is stated as once, few or many, or as a class when expanded; others skip it.

- TRBV5-1 CASSGGQPYLYGYTF
- TRBV5-1 CASSSRTGENYGYTF
- TRBV11-1 CASSPEGTGYEAFF
few TRBV2 CASGASMNTEAFF
once TRBV9 CASSAAMMNTEAFF
- TRBV6-4 CASDGLASFYEQYF
- TRBV19 CASSGQVWSYEQYF
- TRBV5-4 CASSSPYLEYGEQYF
- TRBV5-1 CASSSGTAYSGNTIYF
- TRBV5-6 CASSTGLPMGYTF
- TRBV15 CATSRARLAETQYF
- TRBV5-1 CASSKGTADSYEQYF
once TRBV11-2 CASSFEEKLFF
- TRBV7-9 CASSLGDSHSEQFF
- TRBV2 CASNQALDRGWSEKLFF
- TRBV6-2/TRBV6-3 CASSYSTGLAASYSYEQYF
- TRBV6-6 CASSLGLGLAKNIQYF
- TRBV6-5 CASSTGNRGSDGQYF
- TRBV4-2 CASSIQAANTGELFF
- TRBV18 CASSPPGTGDNSPLHF
- TRBV5-1 CASSLRLAGNNEQFF
- TRBV15 CATSRGGGYGYTF
once TRBV5-1 CASSKDFYNEQFF
- TRBV13 CASSTDRGLYGYTF
- TRBV9 CASNQGATGELFF
- TRBV12-3/TRBV12-4 CASSRTGHSPLHF
- TRBV19 CASSIDGDYYSYNEQFF
- TRBV10-2 CASSESTGGLTDTQYF
once TRBV19 CASNPGLAGASEQFF
- TRBV21-1 CASSNGGGHQPQHF
- TRBV28 CASSLWTSIGQETQYF
- TRBV19 CASSEIRGTQYF
- TRBV15 CATSRDRGDRGYGYTF
once TRBV7-8 CASSSRTSGGPTDTQYF
- TRBV16 CASSPHSGRPSEQYF
- TRBV15 CATSRGQGNTEAFF
- TRBV3-1/TRBV3-2 CASSGEWLAGVEQFF
- TRBV5-8 CASSAFRGLAGKAGELFF
- TRBV2 CASRATGSWNQPQHF
- TRBV7-9 CASSQSRGQADTEAFF
- TRBV28 CASSFTQSYEQYF
- TRBV5-1 CASRAGGVRDTQYF
medium-sized TRBV5-5 CASSLTGTGSPGELFF
- TRBV5-3 CARSLTSGRAYEQYF
- TRBV5-1 CASSSGGAGELFF
- TRBV15 CATSRDLGAVSNTIYF
- TRBV30 CAWSVQRGSGRAAEQYF
- TRBV7-9 CASSLARDTATNEKLFF
- TRBV5-1 CASSLVSGWGYTF
- TRBV5-1 CASSLALAGAPEQFF
- TRBV5-1 CASSLGGLAASSYEQYF
- TRBV4-1 CASSQDGPGPANYGYTF
- TRBV7-9 CASSLSGGSYGYTF
- TRBV13 CANTPGGNGYTF
- TRBV7-9 CASSSLGAGSKEQYF
- TRBV7-9 CASSPPFSSGNHNEQFF
- TRBV4-2 CASSQEGWEANEQYF
- TRBV6-5 CASKRLDANNEQFF
- TRBV9 CASSVKGQGAVNEQFF
- TRBV5-6 CASSPGEGYGYTF